The 20 T cell receptor beta chains listed next were all sequenced from one sample in a study of graft-versus-host responses after intestinal transplantation. TCRdb keeps only in-frame clones here, not all; method: immunoSEQ multiplex PCR. The sample records around 45,000 clones, roughly 94% being singletons. The sample consisted of PBMCs, taken roughly 51 weeks after intestinal transplant. These receptors came from a human patient who received an intestinal transplant, so some T cells may come from the graft donor.

This clone has more than one count but fewer than ten. The chain is built from TRBV29-1 and TRBJ1-4; 9 bases are shared with TRBD1. Trimming removed 6 bases from V and 3 bases from J; junction bases left unmatched: 14. Per germline, CDR1 SQVTM and CDR2 ANQGSEA. This CDR3 contains 17 residues. CDR3 in amino acids: CSVYYTDRGWPNEKLFF. The CDR3 DNA is TGCAGCGTCTACTACACCGACAGGGGGTGGCCTAATGAAAAACTGTTTTTT.

J is TRBJ1-5 and V is TRBV5-5, with D unresolved. Germline V gene sequence: CDR1 SGHKS, CDR2 YYEKEE (reference sequence). The V end lost 4 bases, the J end lost 4 bases, and 12 bases lay between the germline ends. This CDR3 comprises 14 residues. CDR3 region: CASSAEGRNQPQHF. The CDR3 DNA is TGTGCCAGCAGCGCCGAGGGCAGAAATCAGCCCCAGCATTTT. Supplemented by reference TRBV5-5 and TRBJ1-5, the full variable domain reads DAGVTQSPTHLIKTRGQQVTLRCSPISGHKSVSWYQQVLGQGPQFIFQYYEKEERGRGNFPDRFSARQFPNYSSELNVNALLLGDSALYLCASSAEGRNQPQHFGDGTRLSIL.

The rearrangement links TRBV7-3 to TRBJ2-1; 14 bases agree with TRBD2. CDR1 is SGHTA and CDR2 is FQGTGA in the germline V gene. This CDR3 spans 14 amino acids. With 5 bases clipped from V and 9 bases from J, the junction kept 3 bases outside the gene matches. CDR3 in amino acids: CASSPGTSGSEQFF. The CDR3 DNA reads TGTGCCAGCAGCCCCGGGACTAGCGGGAGTGAGCAGTTCTTC.

The chain couples TRBV6-5 to TRBJ1-2; a weak D match, TRBD1 (5 bases). The germline V and J ends were trimmed by 7 bases and 8 bases, with 23 bases remaining between them. This CDR3 has 15 amino acids. Germline V gene sequence: CDR1 MNHEY, CDR2 SVGAGI. DNA for the CDR3: TGTGCCAGCAACAAGAGGCCGGAGGGGCTCAAAGGCTACACCTTC. Translation gives CASNKRPEGLKGYTF.

This chain uses TRBV5-1 with TRBJ2-3; D is uncertain. Germline CDR1 SGHRS, CDR2 YFSETQ. V was trimmed by 3 bases and J by 2 bases, leaving 10 bases between them. This CDR3 is built from 14 residues. CDR3 residues: CASSSAAITDTQYF. For the CDR3, the DNA is TGCGCCAGCAGCTCCGCAGCCATCACAGATACGCAGTATTTT.

The chain uses TRBV4-1 and TRBJ1-6, with a tentative D call TRBD1 (5 bases). CDR1 and CDR2 from the germline V gene are MGHRA and YSYEKL. This CDR3 spans 16 amino acids. The V end lost 0 bases, the J end lost 9 bases, and 15 bases lay between the germline ends. DNA of the CDR3: TGCGCCAGCAGCCAAGAGGCGGGGCAAGGTGGTTCACCCCTCCACTTT. It specifies CASSQEAGQGGSPLHF.

This chain joins TRBV7-9 and TRBJ2-2; 7 positions agree with TRBD2. Germline lookup yields CDR1 SEHNR and CDR2 FQNEAQ (reference sequence). CDR3 length equals 16 residues. Germline trimming cut 2 bases from V and 4 bases from J; bases unmatched to any gene: 7. This CDR3 is CASSLRAGAGTGELFF. The CDR3 DNA reads TGTGCCAGCAGCTTAAGGGCGGGAGCGGGCACCGGGGAGCTGTTTTTT.

V gene TRBV27 combines with J gene TRBJ1-2, with D possibly being TRBD1 (5 bases). Germline loops: CDR1 MNHEY, CDR2 SMNVEV (reference sequence). This CDR3 comprises 14 residues. Deletions cut 6 bases from V and 1 base from J, with 12 bases between. CDR3 sequence: CASRRGAVNYGYTF. In nucleotides, the CDR3 is TGTGCCAGCAGAAGAGGGGCCGTTAACTATGGCTACACCTTC.

The chain recombines TRBV4-3 with TRBJ2-7; 7 bases are shared with TRBD1. This CDR3 spans 16 amino acids. The J segment lost 3 bases and the V segment lost 5 bases, leaving 13 bases of the junction unmatched. In germline, CDR1 is LGHNA, CDR2 YSLEER. The CDR3 sequence: CASSVTWPRGIYEQYF. The CDR3 coding sequence is TGCGCCAGCAGCGTGACATGGCCCAGGGGGATCTACGAGCAGTACTTC.

The chain carries TRBV28 and TRBJ2-1; D is undetermined. Looked up from germline, CDR1 is MDHEN and CDR2 is SYDVKM. The germline V and J ends were trimmed by 2 bases and 8 bases, with 4 bases remaining between them. The CDR3 extends over 11 amino acids. The CDR3 sequence: CASSLEYEQFF. CDR3 nucleotide sequence: TGTGCCAGCAGTTTAGAATATGAGCAGTTCTTC.

Written as DNA, the CDR3 is TGCGCCAGCAGCCAAGAGGACATCCAAATCGGGTTCAATCAGCCCCAGCATTTT. Translating it yields CASSQEDIQIGFNQPQHF. The V and J genes are TRBV4-1 and TRBJ1-5; possibly TRBD1 for D (5 bases). Germline V gene sequence: CDR1 MGHRA, CDR2 YSYEKL. With 0 bases removed from V and 3 bases from J, the gap between germline ends came to 18 bases. The CDR3 has 18 residues.

The chain carries TRBV13 and TRBJ1-2; D not certain. V lost 5 bases and J 2 bases, leaving 9 bases between the germline ends. Germline CDR1 and CDR2: PRHDT and FYEKMQ (reference sequence). This CDR3 contains 13 residues. CDR3 amino acids: CASSPRGNYGYTF. DNA of the CDR3: TGTGCCAGCAGCCCCCGCGGGAACTATGGCTACACCTTC.

The chain links TRBV18 to TRBJ1-2, with 7 bases that match TRBD1. Germline V gives CDR1 KGHSH, CDR2 LQKENI. With V trimmed by 5 bases and J by 3 bases, 3 bases remained unmatched. This CDR3 is built from 13 residues. The CDR3 DNA follows: TGTGCCAGCTCAGAAACAGGGGACTATGGCTACACCTTC. Translating it yields CASSETGDYGYTF.

The rearrangement links TRBV7-3 to TRBJ1-1; D is unresolved. In germline, CDR1 is SGHTA, CDR2 FQGTGA. This CDR3 has 14 residues. Between the trimmed V and J ends, which lost 5 bases and 4 bases, there was a span of 14 bases. DNA for the CDR3: TGTGCCAGCAGCCAATACGAAAGGCCCACTGAAGCTTTCTTT. Translated, it gives CASSQYERPTEAFF.

This clone was recorded once. This chain links TRBV7-6 with TRBJ2-7, with D possibly being TRBD2 (5 bases). V lost 5 bases and J 2 bases, leaving 13 bases between the germline ends. There are 14 residues in the CDR3. CDR1 is SGHVS and CDR2 is FNYEAQ in the germline V gene. The CDR3, as DNA: TGTGCCAGCAGCCCTCGAGGAGGACCCTACGAGCAGTACTTC. Residues: CASSPRGGPYEQYF.

The J gene is TRBJ1-5, the V gene TRBV2, with D perhaps matching TRBD1 (5 bases). Germline-derived CDR1 and CDR2 are SNHLY and FYNNEI. The CDR3 totals 14 residues. Trimming removed 4 bases at V and 7 bases at J, with 14 bases between. The CDR3 loop reads CASSVGVTGQPQHF. CDR3 nucleotide sequence: TGTGCCAGCAGTGTGGGGGTCACAGGACAGCCCCAGCATTTT. Full variable domain (remainder filled in from reference TRBV2 and TRBJ1-5): EPEVTQTPSHQVTQMGQEVILRCVPISNHLYFYWYRQILGQKVEFLVSFYNNEISEKSEIFDDQFSVERPDGSNFTLKIRSTKLEDSAMYFCASSVGVTGQPQHFGDGTRLSIL.

This chain joins TRBV4-1 and TRBJ1-4, with 8 bases fitting TRBD1. The germline gives CDR1 MGHRA, CDR2 YSYEKL. Unmatched junction bases numbered 14, after V lost 1 base and J lost 7 bases. CDR3 length equals 18 residues. CDR3 coding DNA: TGCGCCAGCAGCCAAGGAAACAGGGGGGGGCAACTACGTGAAAAACTGTTTTTT. Amino acid sequence: CASSQGNRGGQLREKLFF.

CDR3: CASSPGTSGRGFGDTQYF. In nucleotides, the CDR3 is TGTGCCAGCAGCCCTGGGACTAGCGGGAGGGGGTTTGGAGATACGCAGTATTTT. The genes are TRBV5-4 and TRBJ2-3; 16 positions agree with TRBD2. Germline-derived CDR1 and CDR2 are SGHNT and YYREEE (reference sequence). J gave up 5 bases and V 4 bases, and 10 bases lay outside the gene matches. The CDR3 spans 18 residues. The entire variable domain, with the rest obtained from reference TRBV5-4 and TRBJ2-3, is as follows: ETGVTQSPTHLIKTRGQQVTLRCSSQSGHNTVSWYQQALGQGPQFIFQYYREEENGRGNFPPRFSGLQFPNYSSELNVNALELDDSALYLCASSPGTSGRGFGDTQYFGPGTRLTVL.

The chain joins TRBV2 to TRBJ2-6; D is unresolved. Trimming stripped 8 bases from V and 0 bases from J, with 5 bases between. Germline values: CDR1 SNHLY, CDR2 FYNNEI. CDR3 length: 13 amino acids. CDR3 loop: CASDLSGANVLTF. The CDR3 bases are TGTGCCAGCGACCTCTCTGGGGCCAACGTCCTGACTTTC.

The rearrangement uses TRBV6-1 and TRBJ2-7; D is unresolved. V shed 2 bases and J shed 5 bases, with 13 bases lying between them. CDR3 size: 14 residues. The V gene's germline CDR1 is MNHNS and CDR2 SASEGT. The CDR3 coding sequence is TGTGCCAGCAGTGAACACCCACCGCCTAACGAGCAGTACTTC. As protein: CASSEHPPPNEQYF.